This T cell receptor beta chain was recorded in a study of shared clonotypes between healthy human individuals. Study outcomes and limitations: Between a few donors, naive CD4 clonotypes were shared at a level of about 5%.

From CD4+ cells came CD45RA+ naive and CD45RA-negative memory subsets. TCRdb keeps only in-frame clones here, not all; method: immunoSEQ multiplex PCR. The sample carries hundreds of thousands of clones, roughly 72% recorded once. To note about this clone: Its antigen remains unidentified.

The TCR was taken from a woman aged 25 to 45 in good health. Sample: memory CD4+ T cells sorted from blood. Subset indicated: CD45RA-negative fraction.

The CDR3 nucleotides are TGTGCCAGCAGGTCGGCCGCCATGGGGGTTAATGAGCAGTTCTTC. This sequence encodes CASRSAAMGVNEQFF. The chain is built from TRBV28 and TRBJ2-1; either TRBD1 or TRBD2 may fit D (5 bases each). The CDR3 extends over 15 amino acids. V was pared by 6 bases and J by 7 bases, with 19 bases between. From germline, CDR1 is MDHEN and CDR2 SYDVKM. Supplemented by reference TRBV28 and TRBJ2-1, the full variable domain reads DVKVTQSSRYLVKRTGEKVFLECVQDMDHENMFWYRQDPGLGLRLIYFSYDVKMKEKGDIPEGYSVSREKKERFSLILESASTNQTSMYLCASRSAAMGVNEQFFGPGTRLTVL.